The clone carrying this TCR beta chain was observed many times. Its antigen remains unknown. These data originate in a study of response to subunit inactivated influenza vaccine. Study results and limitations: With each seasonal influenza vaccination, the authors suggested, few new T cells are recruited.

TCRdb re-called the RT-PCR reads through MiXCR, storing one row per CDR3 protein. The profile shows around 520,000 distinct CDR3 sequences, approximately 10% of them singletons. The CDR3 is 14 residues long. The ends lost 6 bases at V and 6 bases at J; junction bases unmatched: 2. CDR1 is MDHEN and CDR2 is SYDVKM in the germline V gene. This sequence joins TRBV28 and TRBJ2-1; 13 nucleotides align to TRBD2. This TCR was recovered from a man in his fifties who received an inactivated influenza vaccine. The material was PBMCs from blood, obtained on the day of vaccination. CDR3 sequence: CASRGLAGPNEQFF. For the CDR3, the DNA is TGTGCCAGCAGGGGACTAGCGGGGCCCAATGAGCAGTTCTTC.